This TCR beta chain is drawn from a study of cytomegalovirus exposure and HLA in healthy donors. As for the study in general: Findings of an earlier analysis included roughly 110 million unique TCR beta sequences from about 180 million T cells. The study, taken as a whole, reports: Per published accounts, TCR beta sequences correctly predicted the HLA-A and HLA-B alleles of most subjects. Researchers catalogued under 200 TCR beta chains as cytomegalovirus-associated.

PCR was performed using 60 Vbeta and 13 Jbeta primers. Only in-frame clones appear in the TCRdb table, and some are missing; sequencing was by immunoSEQ multiplex PCR. Of fewer than 150,000 clones listed, roughly 76% are singletons. A note on this clone: Antigen unknown.

Unmatched junction bases numbered 6, after V lost 10 bases and J lost 1 base. The CDR3 is 14 residues long. Germline CDR1 and CDR2: MDHEN and SYDVKM. The sequenced sample was PBMCs. This clonotype originated in a female donor in good health and CMV-seronegative. The J gene is TRBJ2-5, the V gene TRBV28, with 10 bases matching TRBD2. CDR3 sequence reads: CATRTSGFQETQYF. The CDR3 DNA reads as TGTGCCACCCGGACTAGCGGTTTCCAAGAGACCCAGTACTTC. Full variable domain (rest looked up from reference TRBV28 and TRBJ2-5): DVKVTQSSRYLVKRTGEKVFLECVQDMDHENMFWYRQDPGLGLRLIYFSYDVKMKEKGDIPEGYSVSREKKERFSLILESASTNQTSMYLCATRTSGFQETQYFGPGTRLLVL.